A selection of T cell receptor beta chains follows, all from one sample in a study of CXCR3-negative and CXCR3-positive naive CD8 T cells. TCRdb re-called the 5' RACE reads and shows each CDR3 protein once, DNA omitted. Its table lists roughly 120,000 distinct CDR3 sequences. Specimen: naive CXCR3+ CD8+ T cells from blood. These TCRs come from a human donor in good health. Some clones in this sample may be carry-over from other donors' samples. CDR3s include the opening cysteine and the closing phenylalanine or tryptophan.

j_call	v_call	cdr3_aa
TRBJ2-1	TRBV3-1	CASSQDSPSSYNEQFF
TRBJ2-1	TRBV3-1	CASSQPRVAGVPYNEQFF
TRBJ1-1	TRBV15	CATSSDPGNTEAFF
TRBJ2-5	TRBV27	CASSPFGLWETQYF
TRBJ2-7	TRBV7-9	CASSHRDRIYEQYF
TRBJ1-1	TRBV28	CASSRDGLEAFF
TRBJ2-7	TRBV7-2	CASSHPASGYSYEQYF
TRBJ2-3	TRBV20-1	CSAPIAGEGDTQYF
TRBJ2-1	TRBV23-1	CASSQFPRQVSSYNEQFF
TRBJ1-2	TRBV29-1	CSVHGVYATGYTF
TRBJ2-7	TRBV20-1	CSARITGFYEQYF
TRBJ2-7	TRBV19	CASSKPGQLYEQYF
TRBJ2-1	TRBV20-1	CSARDGRNNEQFF
TRBJ1-5	TRBV6-1	CASSDGAGGNQPQHF
TRBJ2-3	TRBV5-1	CASSPRETSGSTDTQYF
TRBJ2-1	TRBV5-1	CASGGQTSGDYNEQFF
TRBJ1-2	TRBV5-4	CASSNSPATNYGYTF
TRBJ1-6	TRBV20-1	CSAQPGGSLENSPLHF
TRBJ2-7	TRBV4-3	CASSQDRSEGHAPYF
TRBJ1-1	TRBV10-3	CAISELVGFEAFF
TRBJ2-6	TRBV28	CASYGVLRANVLTF
TRBJ2-3	TRBV13	CASRGAGGPDTQYF
TRBJ2-5	TRBV7-2	CASRMTGGETQYF
TRBJ2-1	TRBV20-1	CSASPLSSGGPNEQFF
TRBJ1-2	TRBV19	CASSRSDGANYGYTF
TRBJ2-2	TRBV11-2	CASSPQANTGELFF
TRBJ2-3	TRBV10-3	CAITEGLAGTTDTQYF
TRBJ2-4	TRBV13	CASSLGLSGAKNIQYF
TRBJ2-1	TRBV29-1	CSPTGGSYNEQFF
TRBJ2-2	TRBV5-6	CASSFGTGGVGELFF
TRBJ2-1	TRBV5-1	CASSLWNGGGGIYNEQFF
TRBJ2-4	TRBV18	CASSPPKQGEKNIQYF
TRBJ2-7	TRBV29-1	CSTWDRGYEQYF
TRBJ2-7	TRBV29-1	CSVELGSGTSYEQYF
TRBJ1-5	TRBV28	CASTQLGTASQPQHF
TRBJ2-3	TRBV28	CASSLGTAGGTQYF
TRBJ2-1	TRBV9	CASSNGLGGSHEQFF
TRBJ2-3	TRBV5-1	CASTGTSAFPDTQYF
TRBJ2-7	TRBV19	CASSINYDAYEQYF
TRBJ1-1	TRBV12-3/TRBV12-4	CASSRDGFMNTEAFF
TRBJ2-5	TRBV12-5	CASGFPSTGESETQYF
TRBJ1-1	TRBV7-2	CASSLDGRLNTEAFF
TRBJ2-7	TRBV6-5	CASSLAGGAGYEQYF
TRBJ1-3	TRBV7-9	CASSRDRERNTIYF
TRBJ2-7	TRBV5-1	CASNELTGGSYEQYF
TRBJ1-4	TRBV6-6	CASRSYRERATNEKLFF
TRBJ2-3	TRBV28	CASSFHGTSDTQYF